Each of the 19 T cell receptor beta chains below was sequenced from the same sample in a study of shared clonotypes between healthy human individuals. Some clones are missing from TCRdb's copy, which holds only in-frame ones; the method was immunoSEQ multiplex PCR. The table records around 550,000 clones, 90% to 96% of them present only once. The specimen was naive CD4+ T cells sorted from blood. Subset defined: CD45RA+ positively selected. Every receptor here comes from a young woman in good health.

The rearrangement uses TRBV28 and TRBJ2-1; no clear D. The germline gives CDR1 MDHEN, CDR2 SYDVKM. This CDR3 has 14 amino acids. Trimming took off 5 bases at V and 7 bases at J, with 15 bases between the two ends. CDR3 DNA sequence: TGTGCCAGCAGTCCCTCGAGCCCTCGGAATGAGCAGTTCTTC. Its protein product is CASSPSSPRNEQFF.

This rearrangement joins TRBV18 to TRBJ2-1, with 7 nucleotides matching TRBD2. Germline CDR1 is KGHSH and CDR2 is LQKENI. The trim removed 3 bases at V and 0 bases at J, leaving 5 bases unmatched. The length of the CDR3 is 16 residues. The CDR3 loop is CASSPLAVSSYNEQFF. The CDR3 DNA follows: TGTGCCAGCTCACCGCTAGCGGTGAGCTCCTACAATGAGCAGTTCTTC.

Here the CDR3 DNA reads TGTGCCAGCAGTGGAGGACAGGGGTCCTACGAGCAGTACTTC. This encodes CASSGGQGSYEQYF. This chain uses TRBV2 with TRBJ2-5, with 9 bases matching TRBD1. The better agreement between TRBJ2-7 and the DNA end casts doubt on the J call. The CDR3 covers 14 residues. Germline lookup yields CDR1 SNHLY and CDR2 FYNNEI.

This clone was detected once. The gene calls are TRBV14 and TRBJ2-5; no definite D call. The CDR3 extends over 15 amino acids. Trimming took off 4 bases at V and 5 bases at J, with 17 bases between the two ends. From germline, CDR1 is SGHDN and CDR2 FVKESK. This CDR3 is CASSLDLSWAETQYF. The CDR3, as DNA: TGTGCCAGCAGCCTCGACTTAAGTTGGGCCGAGACCCAGTACTTC.

This chain connects TRBV7-9 to TRBJ2-7; 9 nucleotides match TRBD2. Germline CDR1 is SEHNR and CDR2 is FQNEAQ (reference sequence). The CDR3 spans 15 residues. The trim removed 5 bases at V and 4 bases at J, leaving 9 bases unmatched. CDR3 in DNA: TGTGCCAGCAGCCAGCAAGGTAGCGGGAGTTACGAGCAGTACTTC. Translated: CASSQQGSGSYEQYF.

The chain couples TRBV6-5 to TRBJ1-3; no clear D. The CDR3 is 16 amino acids. V gave up 2 bases and J gave up 0 bases, with 11 bases separating them. The germline V gene encodes CDR1 MNHEY and CDR2 SVGAGI. The CDR3 nucleotides read TGTGCCAGCAGTTACGACGGACCCTTCTCTGGAAACACCATATATTTT. Protein product: CASSYDGPFSGNTIYF.

V usage is TRBV18 and J usage is TRBJ2-5, with 10 bases matching TRBD1. V shed 2 bases and J 2 bases; nucleotides not matched to a gene: 14. Per the germline V gene, CDR1 is KGHSH and CDR2 is LQKENI. The CDR3 sequence is 19 residues long. CDR3 sequence reads: CASSPLIGTGVSRQETQYF. The CDR3 region has the DNA TGTGCCAGCTCACCATTGATAGGGACAGGGGTTTCAAGGCAAGAGACCCAGTACTTC.

V usage is TRBV18 and J usage is TRBJ2-7, with TRBD2 matching over 7 bases. V gave up 3 bases and J gave up 0 bases; unmatched junction bases: 5. In germline, CDR1 is KGHSH, CDR2 LQKENI. This CDR3 has 15 residues. The CDR3: CASSPNGGSSYEQYF. CDR3 coding DNA: TGTGCCAGCTCACCTAACGGGGGGAGCTCCTACGAGCAGTACTTC.

This sequence joins TRBV5-1 and TRBJ1-4; D is perhaps TRBD1 (5 bases). The CDR3 runs 15 residues. CDR1 is SGHRS and CDR2 is YFSETQ in the germline V gene. V lost 5 bases, J lost 3 bases, and 14 bases lay in between. CDR3 amino acids: CASRSFREPNEKLFF. The CDR3 nucleotides are TGCGCCAGCAGGTCTTTCAGGGAACCTAATGAAAAACTGTTTTTT.

The rearrangement joins TRBV5-8 to TRBJ2-6; D remains ambiguous. Germline CDR1 reads SGHTS; CDR2 reads YDEGEE. Trimming took off 4 bases at V and 0 bases at J, with 8 bases between the two ends. The CDR3 loop spans 15 amino acids. CDR3 bases: TGTGCCAGCAGCGGACCGTACTCTGGGGCCAACGTCCTGACTTTC. It translates to CASSGPYSGANVLTF.

Worth noting for this clone: Sequence at one end of the junction differs from germline and may be a read error. V and J are TRBV5-6 and TRBJ1-5, with a possible D match to TRBD1 (5 bases). Per germline, CDR1 SGHDT and CDR2 YYEEEE. The CDR3 sequence is 13 residues long. The CDR3 region has the DNA TGTGCCAGCAGCTTGGGACAGTTTCAGTCCCAGCATTTT. Protein: CASSLGQFQSQHF.

This clone was observed a few times. The chain couples TRBV10-1 to TRBJ2-7, with 8 positions matching TRBD2. CDR1 WNHNN and CDR2 SYGVQD come from the germline V gene (reference sequence). Trimming took 2 bases from V and 1 from J; bases not matched to a gene: 1. The CDR3 totals 14 residues. The CDR3 coding sequence is TGCGCCAGCAGTGAGGCTAGCGGGTCCTACGAGCAGTACTTC. Encoded protein: CASSEASGSYEQYF.

The V call is TRBV5-1, the J call TRBJ2-3, with 9 positions matching TRBD2. The CDR3 is 16 amino acids. Germline CDR1 and CDR2: SGHRS and YFSETQ. Losses at the gene ends were 0 bases for V and 4 bases for J; bases not matched to a gene: 6. The CDR3 DNA sequence: TGCGCCAGCAGCTTGGCCGGGGGACTAGCATCAGATACGCAGTATTTT. Its translation: CASSLAGGLASDTQYF.

J is TRBJ2-2 and V is TRBV18; tentative D call: TRBD1 (6 bases). This CDR3 is 16 amino acids long. V lost 2 bases and J 3 bases, leaving 13 bases between the germline ends. Germline CDR1 is KGHSH and CDR2 is LQKENI. CDR3 loop: CASSPMSDRDTGELFF. The CDR3 DNA follows: TGTGCCAGCTCACCAATGTCGGACAGAGACACCGGGGAGCTGTTTTTT.

The chain employs TRBV2 and TRBJ2-7, with 8 bases identical to TRBD1. The V gene's germline CDR1 is SNHLY and CDR2 FYNNEI. The CDR3 consists of 13 residues. The V segment lost 7 bases and the J segment 2 bases; nucleotides outside the gene matches: 4. The DNA of the CDR3 is TGTGCCAGCACGACAGGGGATACCTACGAGCAGTACTTC. It is translated as CASTTGDTYEQYF. Supplemented by reference TRBV2 and TRBJ2-7, the full variable domain reads EPEVTQTPSHQVTQMGQEVILRCVPISNHLYFYWYRQILGQKVEFLVSFYNNEISEKSEIFDDQFSVERPDGSNFTLKIRSTKLEDSAMYFCASTTGDTYEQYFGPGTRLTVT.

The V and J genes are TRBV18 and TRBJ1-4; no clear D gene. V was clipped by 4 bases and J by 0 bases, with 18 bases between them. Germline CDR1 reads KGHSH; CDR2 reads LQKENI. This CDR3 spans 18 amino acids. The CDR3 loop is CASSRAMYSAATNEKLFF. DNA of the CDR3: TGTGCCAGCTCACGCGCCATGTACAGTGCTGCAACTAATGAAAAACTGTTTTTT.

This chain links TRBV29-1 with TRBJ2-3; a possible D gene is TRBD2 (6 bases). V lost 2 bases, J lost 6 bases, and 12 bases lay in between. Germline CDR1 reads SQVTM; CDR2 reads ANQGSEA. The CDR3 covers 13 residues. CDR3 sequence reads: CSVEPAAGDTQYF. DNA for the CDR3: TGCAGCGTTGAACCCGCGGCGGGGGATACGCAGTATTTT.

V is TRBV10-1 and J is TRBJ2-2; either TRBD1 or TRBD2 may supply D (5 bases each). Looked up from germline, CDR1 is WNHNN and CDR2 is SYGVQD (reference sequence). Trimming took off 6 bases at V and 2 bases at J, with 10 bases between the two ends. The CDR3 has 14 amino acids. For the CDR3, the DNA is TGCGCCAGCAGGCCCGGGGACAACACCGGGGAGCTGTTTTTT. This sequence encodes CASRPGDNTGELFF.

The V call is TRBV28, the J call TRBJ1-2; D is perhaps TRBD1 (6 bases). The CDR3 is 13 amino acids. Germline V CDR1 and CDR2: MDHEN, SYDVKM. V lost 6 bases and J 4 bases, leaving 12 bases between the germline ends. Written as DNA, the CDR3 is TGTGCCAGCAGCCGTAGGGGGTTCTATGGCTACACCTTC. Protein product: CASSRRGFYGYTF.